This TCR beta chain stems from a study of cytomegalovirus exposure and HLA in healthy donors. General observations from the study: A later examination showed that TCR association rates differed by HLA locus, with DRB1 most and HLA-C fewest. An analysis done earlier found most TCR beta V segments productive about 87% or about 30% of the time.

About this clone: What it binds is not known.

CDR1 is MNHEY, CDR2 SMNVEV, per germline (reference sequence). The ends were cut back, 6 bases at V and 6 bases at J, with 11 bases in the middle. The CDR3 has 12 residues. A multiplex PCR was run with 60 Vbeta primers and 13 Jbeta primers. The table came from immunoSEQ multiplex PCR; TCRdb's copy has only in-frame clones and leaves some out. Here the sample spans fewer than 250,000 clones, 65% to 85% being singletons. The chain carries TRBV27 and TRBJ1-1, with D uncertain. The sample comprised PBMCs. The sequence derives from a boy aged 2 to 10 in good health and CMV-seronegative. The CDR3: CASRDYISEAFF. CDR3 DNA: TGTGCCAGCAGGGACTACATCTCTGAAGCTTTCTTT.